This TCR beta chain originates from a study of cytotoxic CD8 clonotypes in ibrutinib-treated CLL. Study-level background: Recorded responses included around 24 partial and 2 complete; following median approximately six years, 14 stayed remitted and around 12 progressed.

Germline V gene lookup returns CDR1 LNHDA and CDR2 SQIVND (reference sequence). The CDR3 spans 15 residues. Trimming took 5 bases from V and 2 from J; bases not matched to a gene: 5. Repertoires were generated with immunoSEQ multiplex PCR, while TCRdb's copy carries only in-frame clones and drops some. The sample contains roughly 250,000 clones, roughly 74% of which appear only once. The chain recombines TRBV19 with TRBJ1-2, with 10 positions matching TRBD1. This specimen was PBMCs, taken after 24 months of ibrutinib treatment. This receptor was taken from a human donor with chronic lymphocytic leukemia. CDR3 bases: TGTGCCAGTAGTCCCCGGACAGGGGGGAACTATGGCTACACCTTC. This encodes CASSPRTGGNYGYTF.